This entry lists 21 T cell receptor beta chains sequenced from one sample in a study of T cell repertoires in cytomegalovirus infection. TCRdb passed the reads through MiXCR, listing each CDR3 protein once. The sample comprises 200,000 to 300,000 distinct CDR3 sequences, approximately 8.3% of which are singletons, and over 13% rests with the top ten. What was sequenced was PBMCs. All receptors come from a human donor in good health (CMV status not recorded). Some clones in this sample may be carry-over from other donors' samples.

This clonotype came up many times. The chain links TRBV2 to TRBJ2-7; D is unresolved. V was clipped by 3 bases and J by 5 bases, with 11 bases between them. Germline V gives CDR1 SNHLY, CDR2 FYNNEI. This CDR3 contains 13 residues. CDR3 nucleotide sequence: TGTGCCAGCAGTGACACCCCCCGTGACGAGCAGTACTTC. This gives the protein CASSDTPRDEQYF.

This chain connects TRBV20-1 to TRBJ2-2, with unresolved D. The CDR3 contains 14 residues. Deletions cut 3 bases from V and 6 bases from J, with 14 bases between. Germline values: CDR1 DFQATT, CDR2 SNEGSKA (reference sequence). Here the CDR3 DNA reads TGCAGTGCTAGGGCGGACCCCCCGGCCGGGGAGCTGTTTTTT. Its translation is CSARADPPAGELFF.

This clonotype appeared many times. The genes are TRBV7-2 and TRBJ2-7; 7 bases match TRBD2. The V segment lost 1 base and the J segment 0 bases; nucleotides outside the gene matches: 3. The CDR3 has 15 amino acids. Germline loops: CDR1 SGHTA, CDR2 FQGNSA. In DNA form, the CDR3 reads TGTGCCAGCAGCTTAGGAGCGGGGCTCTCCTACGAGCAGTACTTC. Translation gives CASSLGAGLSYEQYF.

This clonotype has a count of ten or more. The gene calls are TRBV2 and TRBJ2-1, with a tentative D call TRBD2 (6 bases). Germline lookup yields CDR1 SNHLY and CDR2 FYNNEI. The CDR3 is 13 residues long. Trimming stripped 10 bases from V and 7 bases from J, with 17 bases between. The CDR3 reads CATARDSRNEQFF. The DNA for the CDR3 is TGTGCCACCGCCCGGGACTCCAGGAATGAGCAGTTCTTC.

The V and J genes are TRBV20-1 and TRBJ2-3, with D hard to call. The length of the CDR3 is 13 residues. With 1 base removed from V and 0 bases from J, the gap between germline ends came to 5 bases. Germline CDR1 reads DFQATT; CDR2 reads SNEGSKA (reference sequence). The CDR3 sequence is CSARGTSTDTQYF. The CDR3, as DNA: TGCAGTGCTAGAGGGACCAGCACAGATACGCAGTATTTT.

This clonotype came up a few times. The V and J genes are TRBV7-2 and TRBJ1-1; D is undetermined. V was clipped by 1 base and J by 6 bases, with 12 bases between them. The V gene's germline CDR1 is SGHTA and CDR2 FQGNSA. The CDR3 contains 14 residues. In nucleotides, the CDR3 is TGTGCCAGCAGCTTAGTCCGAGGAAATCCTGAAGCTTTCTTT. Translating it yields CASSLVRGNPEAFF.

This clonotype came up many times. This chain connects TRBV10-2 to TRBJ2-7; 9 nucleotides line up with TRBD1. Germline trimming cut 6 bases from V and 2 bases from J; bases unmatched to any gene: 5. Germline V gene data show CDR1 as WSHSY and CDR2 as SAAADI. CDR3 size: 14 residues. CDR3 DNA sequence: TGCGCCAGCAGCACCGGGACAGGGCCCTACGAGCAGTACTTC. Translated: CASSTGTGPYEQYF.

This clonotype came up many times. The rearrangement joins TRBV19 to TRBJ2-1; D gene ambiguous. The CDR3 covers 15 residues. Germline V gives CDR1 LNHDA, CDR2 SQIVND (reference sequence). Trimming took off 5 bases at V and 0 bases at J, with 11 bases between the two ends. CDR3 region: CASSPRSLSYNEQFF. The DNA of the CDR3 is TGTGCCAGTAGTCCCCGGAGCCTCTCCTACAATGAGCAGTTCTTC.

This clonotype was recorded many times. The gene calls are TRBV6-5 and TRBJ1-2; TRBD1 might be the D (5 bases). CDR1 and CDR2 (germline): MNHEY, SVGAGI. The V end lost 10 bases, the J end lost 3 bases, and 12 bases lay between the germline ends. This CDR3 region has 12 residues. CDR3: CATSRGDYGYTF. For the CDR3, the DNA is TGTGCCACCTCCCGGGGCGACTATGGCTACACCTTC.

On this clonotype: Possible read error: a much larger clone is one base away. The chain recombines TRBV7-3 with TRBJ2-5; D might be TRBD2 (7 bases). Germline V gene lookup returns CDR1 SGHTA and CDR2 FQGTGA. The CDR3 has 13 residues. The CDR3 bases are TGTCCCAGCAGGAGAGGGGGGGAAGAGACCCAGTACTTC. Translated: CPSRRGGEETQYF.

The table lists this clonotype with a few counts. The J gene is TRBJ1-4, the V gene TRBV29-1; the D is unclear. Germline V gene data show CDR1 as SQVTM and CDR2 as ANQGSEA. V was shortened by 2 bases and J by 0 bases, with 7 bases between the two germline ends. The CDR3 length is 14 residues. Here the CDR3 reads CSVEIPSTNEKLFF. CDR3 nucleotide sequence: TGCAGCGTTGAAATCCCCTCAACTAATGAAAAACTGTTTTTT.

Ten or more counts support this clonotype. The CDR3 region has the DNA TGTGCCTTCCACAGGGTTAACACTGAAGCTTTCTTT. It encodes CAFHRVNTEAFF. The chain joins TRBV7-9 to TRBJ1-1, with D tentatively TRBD1 (6 bases). The V and J ends lost 11 bases and 2 bases respectively, with 12 bases between them. The CDR3 extends over 12 amino acids. Germline-derived CDR1 and CDR2 are SEHNR and FQNEAQ (reference sequence).

This clonotype was counted a few times. The rearrangement links TRBV7-2 to TRBJ2-1, with 7 bases lining up with TRBD1. There are 15 residues in the CDR3. J lost 10 bases, V lost 5 bases, and 14 bases had no gene match. Germline V gives CDR1 SGHTA, CDR2 FQGNSA. The CDR3 DNA sequence: TGTGCCAGCAGCCGTAGACAGGGATCCTATGTAGAGCAGTTCTTC. It is translated as CASSRRQGSYVEQFF.

In this sample, this clonotype turned up many times. This sequence joins TRBV2 and TRBJ1-1; D uncertain. Between the trimmed V and J ends, which lost 0 bases and 4 bases, there was a span of 12 bases. CDR3 length: 15 residues. In germline, CDR1 is SNHLY, CDR2 FYNNEI. The CDR3, as DNA: TGTGCCAGCAGTGAAGCGCTCCCACAAGCCACTGAAGCTTTCTTT. It specifies CASSEALPQATEAFF.

This clonotype came up many times. CDR3 nucleotides: TGTGCCAGCAGCCCTGGCGGAGGACGCGGAACGCGGGAGACCCAGTACTTC. Its protein is CASSPGGGRGTRETQYF. V usage is TRBV7-2 and J usage is TRBJ2-5; perhaps TRBD2 as D (5 bases). This CDR3 contains 17 residues. V lost 5 bases, J lost 5 bases, and 24 bases lay in between. Looked up from germline, CDR1 is SGHTA and CDR2 is FQGNSA.

This clonotype was observed many times. The chain has TRBV7-2 and TRBJ1-4; 7 bases align to TRBD1. Germline values: CDR1 SGHTA, CDR2 FQGNSA. Trimming took 5 bases from V and 8 from J; bases not matched to a gene: 11. This CDR3 has 15 amino acids. The CDR3 DNA sequence: TGTGCCAGCAGCCCGAGGGGCAGGGGGGAGGAAAAACTGTTTTTT. This translates into CASSPRGRGEEKLFF.

This clonotype appeared many times. The chain links TRBV7-9 to TRBJ1-1; D ambiguous. This CDR3 is 13 amino acids long. Germline CDR1 is SEHNR and CDR2 is FQNEAQ (reference sequence). V was trimmed by 3 bases and J by 3 bases, leaving 8 bases between them. The CDR3 DNA is TGTGCCAGCAGCTTCCGGCCAGACACTGAAGCTTTCTTT. Translation: CASSFRPDTEAFF.

This clonotype has a count of ten or more. The chain carries TRBV12-3 or TRBV12-4 and TRBJ2-2, with 7 positions matching TRBD1. V shed 7 bases and J 5 bases; nucleotides not matched to a gene: 13. This CDR3 is 16 amino acids long. In DNA, the CDR3 is TGTGCCAGCATCTTAGGGGGCCGGGCTCTTACCGGGGAGCTGTTTTTT. Protein product: CASILGGRALTGELFF.

In its sample, this clonotype was seen many times. The rearrangement uses TRBV6-1 and TRBJ2-5, with D perhaps matching TRBD2 (6 bases). Trimming shortened V by 10 bases and J by 4 bases, and 25 bases separated the two germline ends. CDR1 and CDR2 (germline): MNHNS, SASEGT. The CDR3 has 16 amino acids. The CDR3 here is CATSESAGNGIETQYF. In nucleotides, the CDR3 is TGTGCCACCAGCGAGTCTGCGGGGAACGGTATAGAGACCCAGTACTTC.

The table lists this clonotype with a few counts. The junction departs from germline at one end; a sequencing error may be responsible. The rearrangement uses TRBV11-3 and TRBJ2-2; the match to TRBD1 covers 7 bases. The CDR3 consists of 15 residues. Germline V gene sequence: CDR1 SGHNT, CDR2 YENEEA. The CDR3 region is CASSVTGANTGELFF. CDR3 in DNA: TGCGCCAGCAGCGTCACAGGGGCGAACACCGGGGAGCTGTTTTTT.

This clonotype came up a few times. This chain links TRBV7-2 with TRBJ1-2, with 8 nucleotides matching TRBD1. CDR1 SGHTA and CDR2 FQGNSA come from the germline V gene. The CDR3 is 13 amino acids. Germline trimming cut 1 base from V and 8 bases from J; bases unmatched to any gene: 3. CDR3 protein: CASSLGQGAGYTF. CDR3 coding DNA: TGTGCCAGCAGCTTAGGGCAGGGGGCGGGCTACACCTTC.